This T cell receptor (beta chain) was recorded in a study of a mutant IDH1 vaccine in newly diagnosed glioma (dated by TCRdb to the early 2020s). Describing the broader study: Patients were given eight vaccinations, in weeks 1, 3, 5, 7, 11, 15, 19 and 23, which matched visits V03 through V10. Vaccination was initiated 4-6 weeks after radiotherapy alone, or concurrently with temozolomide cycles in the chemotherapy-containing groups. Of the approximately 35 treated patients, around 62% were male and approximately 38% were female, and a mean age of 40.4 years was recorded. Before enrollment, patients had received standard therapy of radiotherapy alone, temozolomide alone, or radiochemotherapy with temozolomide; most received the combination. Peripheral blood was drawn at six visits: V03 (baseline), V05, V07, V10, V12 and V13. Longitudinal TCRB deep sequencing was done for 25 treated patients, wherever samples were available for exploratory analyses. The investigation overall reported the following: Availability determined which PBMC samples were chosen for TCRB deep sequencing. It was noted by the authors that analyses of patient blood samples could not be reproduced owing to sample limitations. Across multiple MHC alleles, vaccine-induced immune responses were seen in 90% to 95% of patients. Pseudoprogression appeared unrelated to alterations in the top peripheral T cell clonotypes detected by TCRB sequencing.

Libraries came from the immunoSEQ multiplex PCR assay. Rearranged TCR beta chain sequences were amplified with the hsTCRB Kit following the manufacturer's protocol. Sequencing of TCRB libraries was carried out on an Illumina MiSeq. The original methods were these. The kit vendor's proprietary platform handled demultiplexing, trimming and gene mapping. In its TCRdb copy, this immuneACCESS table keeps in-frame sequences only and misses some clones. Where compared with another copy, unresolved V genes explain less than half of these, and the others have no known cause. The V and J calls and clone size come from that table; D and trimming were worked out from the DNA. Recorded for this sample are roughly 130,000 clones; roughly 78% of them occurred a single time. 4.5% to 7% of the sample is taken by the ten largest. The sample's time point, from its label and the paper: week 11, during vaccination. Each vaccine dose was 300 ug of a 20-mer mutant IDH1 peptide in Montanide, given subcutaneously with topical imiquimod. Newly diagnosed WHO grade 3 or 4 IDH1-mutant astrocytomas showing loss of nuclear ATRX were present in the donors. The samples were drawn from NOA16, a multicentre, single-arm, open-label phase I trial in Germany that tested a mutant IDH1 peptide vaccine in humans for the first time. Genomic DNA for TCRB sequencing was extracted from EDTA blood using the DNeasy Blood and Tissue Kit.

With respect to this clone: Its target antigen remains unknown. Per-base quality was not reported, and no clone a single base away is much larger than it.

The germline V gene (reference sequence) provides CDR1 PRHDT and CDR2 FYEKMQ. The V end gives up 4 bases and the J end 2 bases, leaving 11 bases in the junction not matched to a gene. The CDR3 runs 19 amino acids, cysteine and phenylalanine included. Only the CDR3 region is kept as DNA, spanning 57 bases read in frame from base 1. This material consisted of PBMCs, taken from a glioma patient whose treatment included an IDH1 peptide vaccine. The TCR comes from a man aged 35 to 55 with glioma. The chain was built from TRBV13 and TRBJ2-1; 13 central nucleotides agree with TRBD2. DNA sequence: TGTGCCAGCAGCTCTCCGGGACTAGCGGGATTTAAGACCTACAATGAGCAGTTCTTC. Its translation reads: CASSSPGLAGFKTYNEQFF.